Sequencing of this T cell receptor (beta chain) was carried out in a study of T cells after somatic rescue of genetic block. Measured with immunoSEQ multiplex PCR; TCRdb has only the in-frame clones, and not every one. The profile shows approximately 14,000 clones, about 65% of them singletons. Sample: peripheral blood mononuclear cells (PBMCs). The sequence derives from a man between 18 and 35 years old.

The CDR3: CASSEEVSPWDEQFF. For the CDR3, the DNA is TGTGCCAGCAGTGAAGAGGTTAGCCCCTGGGATGAGCAGTTCTTC. V gene TRBV6-1 combines with J gene TRBJ2-1; no clear D. CDR1 is MNHNS, CDR2 SASEGT, per germline. V lost 1 base to trimming and J lost 8 bases, with 15 bases between them. There are 15 residues in the CDR3.